This is a list of T cell receptor beta chains from one sample in a study of T cells in Graves' hyperthyroidism and ophthalmopathy. TCRdb ran MiXCR on the multiplex PCR reads and lists one entry per CDR3 protein. Counted here are about 400,000 distinct CDR3 sequences, 15% occurring once; the ten biggest clones make up over 25%. The sequenced sample was blood. The origin of the receptors is a woman aged 25 to 39 with Graves' hyperthyroidism. Each CDR3 is given with its conserved first and last residue. D genes are given only for firm matches. The size entry is marked missing in some rows and otherwise reads once, few, many or a size class.

TRBV2	TRBJ1-5	NA	once	CASGGEGNQPQHF	TGTGCCAGCGGGGGGGAGGGCAATCAGCCCCAGCATTTT
TRBV20-1	TRBJ2-3	TRBD2	NA	CSALGLVLDTQYF	TGCAGTGCTTTAGGACTAGTCCTTGATACGCAGTATTTT
TRBV10-3	TRBJ2-1	NA	many	CAISESKASTYNEQFF	TGTGCCATCAGTGAGTCGAAGGCTAGCACCTACAATGAGCAGTTCTTC
TRBV6-1	TRBJ2-5	NA	NA	CASSRSHQETQYF	TGTGCCAGCAGTAGAAGCCACCAAGAGACCCAGTACTTC
TRBV19	TRBJ1-5	NA	many	CASSILPPSNQPQHF	TGTGCCAGTAGTATACTTCCACCGAGCAATCAGCCCCAGCATTTT
TRBV12-3/TRBV12-4	TRBJ2-1	NA	few	CASSLGGGGGNEQFF	TGTGCCAGCAGTTTGGGGGGAGGGGGGGGGAATGAGCAGTTCTTC
TRBV25-1	TRBJ2-6	NA	NA	CASSEFASSGANVLTF	TGTGCCAGCAGTGAATTTGCCAGCTCTGGGGCCAACGTCCTGACTTTC
TRBV28	TRBJ2-1	NA	few	CASSPTGTQSLYSYNEQFF	TGTGCCAGCAGCCCGACGGGGACTCAATCACTCTACTCCTACAATGAGCAGTTCTTC
TRBV19	TRBJ2-1	TRBD2	NA	CASSKGLGVHNEQFF	TGTGCCAGTAGTAAGGGACTAGGCGTACACAATGAGCAGTTCTTC
TRBV7-9	TRBJ2-3	NA	few	CASSLVLSGGRTDTQYF	TGTGCCAGCAGCTTAGTGTTGTCCGGCGGTCGCACAGATACGCAGTATTTT
TRBV28	TRBJ2-4	NA	few	CASSFQLAKNIQYF	TGTGCCAGCAGTTTCCAATTAGCCAAAAACATTCAGTACTTC
TRBV20-1	TRBJ2-2	NA	once	CSASGTNTGELVF	TGCAGTGCTAGCGGAACGAACACCGGGGAGCTGGTTTTT
TRBV6-1	TRBJ2-1	TRBD2	NA	CASSGPRLATYNEQFF	TGTGCCAGCAGTGGACCCCGACTAGCGACCTACAATGAGCAGTTCTTC
TRBV2	TRBJ2-7	NA	NA	CASSEISSYEQYF	TGTGCCAGCAGTGAAATTTCCAGCTACGAGCAGTACTTC
TRBV12-3/TRBV12-4	TRBJ2-2	NA	many	CASSEPGHPVANTGELFF	TGTGCCAGCAGTGAACCGGGACACCCGGTGGCGAATACCGGGGAGCTGTTTTTT
TRBV19	TRBJ2-3	TRBD2	NA	CASSTLTSGTIDTQYF	TGTGCCAGTAGTACGTTGACTAGCGGGACAATAGATACGCAGTATTTT
TRBV28	TRBJ2-2	TRBD1	few	CASSLWDRGHTGELFF	TGTGCCAGCAGTTTATGGGACAGGGGGCACACCGGGGAGCTGTTTTTT
TRBV2	TRBJ2-3	NA	NA	CASSEAGGLGTQYF	TGTGCCAGCAGTGAAGCGGGAGGATTGGGTACGCAGTATTTT
TRBV29-1	TRBJ2-5	NA	few	CSPRVRPVFPETQYF	TGCAGCCCCCGCGTGAGGCCGGTTTTCCCAGAGACCCAGTACTTC
TRBV19	TRBJ2-7	TRBD2	NA	CASRTTSGSSYEQYF	TGTGCCAGTAGGACAACTAGCGGGAGCTCCTACGAGCAGTACTTC
TRBV19	TRBJ1-5	NA	NA	CASSIAYQPQHF	TGTGCCAGTAGTATAGCCTATCAGCCCCAGCATTTT
TRBV6-1	TRBJ2-1	NA	few	CASSRDRNEQFF	TGTGCCAGCAGCCGGGACCGCAATGAGCAGTTCTTC
TRBV2	TRBJ2-1	TRBD2	many	CAKQGLAGGPNEQFF	TGTGCCAAACAAGGACTAGCGGGAGGGCCGAATGAGCAGTTCTTC
TRBV6-1	TRBJ2-2	NA	many	CASRALEVGELFF	TGTGCCAGCAGAGCTCTGGAGGTCGGGGAGCTGTTTTTT
TRBV29-1	TRBJ2-3	NA	NA	CSVVRETDTQYF	TGCAGCGTTGTAAGGGAAACAGATACGCAGTATTTT
TRBV2	TRBJ2-1	TRBD1	many	CARVPGQGSNEQFF	TGTGCCAGGGTGCCGGGACAGGGGTCCAATGAGCAGTTCTTC
TRBV6-2/TRBV6-3	TRBJ2-1	NA	many	CASSRTGIQEQFF	TGTGCCAGCAGTCGAACAGGAATCCAAGAGCAGTTCTTC
TRBV9	TRBJ1-3	NA	many	CASSVNTGYSGNTIYF	TGTGCCAGCAGCGTAAACACAGGCTACTCTGGAAACACCATATATTTT
TRBV6-1	TRBJ2-7	NA	few	CASSYDVGGNEQYF	TGTGCCAGCAGTTATGATGTGGGAGGAAACGAGCAGTACTTC
TRBV7-6	TRBJ2-3	TRBD1	many	CASSSWDRGTDTQYF	TGTGCCAGCAGCTCATGGGACAGAGGCACAGATACGCAGTATTTT
TRBV7-9	TRBJ1-4	TRBD1	NA	CASSLGVGTGDEKLFF	TGTGCCAGCAGCTTGGGGGTCGGGACAGGGGATGAAAAACTGTTTTTT
TRBV6-5	TRBJ2-7	TRBD1	many	CASSYARGLFYEQYF	TGTGCCAGCAGTTACGCCAGGGGGCTCTTTTACGAGCAGTACTTC
TRBV5-1	TRBJ2-3	TRBD2	many	CASSAGTSLLNTQYF	TGCGCCAGCAGCGCCGGGACTAGCCTCTTGAATACGCAGTATTTT
TRBV5-6	TRBJ1-2	TRBD1	few	CASSRDRGLIGYTF	TGTGCCAGCAGCCGGGACAGGGGTCTGATAGGCTACACCTTC
TRBV10-3	TRBJ2-2	NA	NA	CAISEQGQYGELFF	TGTGCCATCAGTGAGCAGGGGCAATACGGGGAGCTGTTTTTT
TRBV11-2	TRBJ2-5	NA	many	CASSLGSGTVTQETQYF	TGTGCCAGCAGCTTAGGCTCAGGGACTGTGACTCAAGAGACCCAGTACTTC
TRBV20-1	TRBJ1-1	NA	few	CSASLGGGHTEAFF	TGCAGTGCGAGTCTAGGGGGGGGACACACTGAAGCTTTCTTT
TRBV30	TRBJ2-3	TRBD2	many	CAWRPAGGTDTQYF	TGTGCCTGGAGACCAGCGGGAGGGACAGATACGCAGTATTTT
TRBV30	TRBJ2-2	TRBD2	many	CAWSGGSGGGELFF	TGTGCCTGGAGTGGAGGAAGCGGGGGCGGGGAGCTGTTTTTT
TRBV5-1	TRBJ1-4	TRBD1	NA	CASSGGQGGTNEKLFF	TGCGCCAGCAGCGGGGGACAGGGGGGCACTAATGAAAAACTGTTTTTT
TRBV4-1	TRBJ2-1	TRBD2	few	CASSQLLREGLNEQFF	TGCGCCAGCAGCCAACTCTTGAGGGAGGGCCTCAATGAGCAGTTCTTC
TRBV7-9	TRBJ2-1	TRBD2	NA	CASSLPGLSYNEQFF	TGTGCCAGCAGCTTACCGGGACTAAGCTACAATGAGCAGTTCTTC
TRBV6-2/TRBV6-3	TRBJ1-2	NA	few	CASSPYATVVSGYTF	TGTGCCAGCAGTCCCTACGCGACGGTCGTCAGCGGCTACACCTTC
TRBV5-1	TRBJ2-2	TRBD2	NA	CASSSTSAPNTGELFF	TGCGCCAGCAGCTCTACTAGCGCTCCGAACACCGGGGAGCTGTTTTTT
TRBV7-2	TRBJ1-4	NA	NA	CASSLNLGAYEKLFF	TGTGCCAGCAGCTTGAACCTGGGGGCCTATGAAAAACTGTTTTTT
TRBV5-1	TRBJ2-3	NA	many	CASSLDRVDTQYF	TGCGCCAGCAGCTTGGACAGGGTCGATACGCAGTATTTT
TRBV24-1	TRBJ1-1	TRBD1	NA	CATSPRGKTEAFF	TGTGCCACCAGCCCCAGGGGGAAAACTGAAGCTTTCTTT
TRBV20-1	TRBJ2-2	NA	NA	CSARLTNTGELFF	TGCAGTGCTAGACTGACCAACACCGGGGAGCTGTTTTTT
TRBV4-1	TRBJ2-7	TRBD2	few	CASSQVWTSGSYEQYF	TGCGCCAGCAGCCAAGTTTGGACTAGCGGCTCCTACGAGCAGTACTTC
TRBV3-1	TRBJ1-1	TRBD1	NA	CASSPPGQASTEAFF	TGTGCCAGCAGCCCCCCCGGACAGGCGTCCACTGAAGCTTTCTTT
TRBV7-9	TRBJ2-2	NA	few	CASSLALRLVRTGELFF	TGTGCCAGCAGCTTAGCCCTCAGACTAGTTCGTACCGGGGAGCTGTTTTTT
TRBV7-8	TRBJ2-1	NA	NA	CASSLVPSYYEQFF	TGTGCCAGCAGCTTAGTTCCTAGCTATTATGAGCAGTTCTTC
TRBV30	TRBJ2-3	NA	NA	CAWSVFGTSGTDTQYF	TGTGCCTGGAGTGTATTCGGGACCTCCGGCACAGATACGCAGTATTTT
TRBV6-1	TRBJ2-7	NA	many	CASSEAHSYEQYF	TGTGCCAGCAGTGAAGCACACTCCTACGAGCAGTACTTC
TRBV2	TRBJ2-7	TRBD1	many	CASSVKGQGVEQYF	TGTGCCAGCAGTGTTAAGGGACAGGGGGTCGAGCAGTACTTC
TRBV20-1	TRBJ2-3	TRBD2	NA	CSARWLAGGPAVPDTQYF	TGCAGTGCTAGGTGGCTAGCGGGAGGGCCAGCGGTCCCAGATACGCAGTATTTT
TRBV29-1	TRBJ2-1	NA	NA	CSVEVEGPGLYNEQFF	TGCAGCGTTGAAGTAGAAGGGCCTGGGTTGTACAATGAGCAGTTCTTC
TRBV6-5	TRBJ2-7	NA	many	CASSYGAGFEQYF	TGTGCCAGCAGTTACGGTGCAGGGTTCGAGCAGTACTTC
TRBV3-1	TRBJ2-7	NA	many	CASSQLSGLANEQYF	TGTGCCAGCAGCCAATTAAGTGGGCTAGCCAACGAGCAGTACTTC